This T cell receptor beta chain was profiled in a study of blood T cell repertoires in COVID-19. Assay: immunoSEQ multiplex PCR; the TCRdb copy retains only in-frame clones and omits some. Among 250,000 or so clones, 70% to 90% were seen once, and the ten largest hold about 10%. The study recruited people aged about 18 to 95 years across some 23 US areas. Cohorts were assigned according to the clinical history that participants reported. Two negative PCRs, clearance, or symptom resolution characterized the recovered Cohort 3 donors. This CDR3 comprises 14 residues. Trimming shortened V by 3 bases and J by 4 bases, and 13 bases separated the two germline ends. Germline CDR1 GTSNPN, CDR2 SVGIG (reference sequence).

The sequence was obtained from a man aged 30 to 39 who had recovered from COVID-19. Specimen: PBMCs or T cells enriched from blood (not recorded which). The chain couples TRBV30 to TRBJ2-1, with a possible D match to TRBD1 (6 bases). CDR3 protein: CAWRSLRGYNEQFF. The CDR3 DNA follows: TGTGCCTGGAGGAGCCTTAGGGGGTACAATGAGCAGTTCTTC.